One T cell receptor (beta chain) is described in this entry. Germline V gene lookup returns CDR1 SGDLS and CDR2 YYNGEE. Trimming stripped 2 bases from V and 7 bases from J, with 15 bases between. This CDR3 spans 14 amino acids. This sample is drawn from a study of technical replicates of blood from a handful of donors. Profiling relied on immunoSEQ multiplex PCR, and the TCRdb table lists in-frame clones only, not all of them. Of just over 55,000 clones listed, 90% to 95% are singletons. The J gene is TRBJ1-2, the V gene TRBV9, with a weak D call TRBD1 (6 bases). The sequence derives from a human donor in good health. Some clones in this sample may be carry-over from other donors' samples. Sequenced sample: PBMCs. CDR3 sequence: CASSVSGTTPGYTF. The CDR3 DNA reads as TGTGCCAGCAGCGTCTCAGGGACAACCCCTGGCTACACCTTC.